Presented here are 23 T cell receptor beta chains from one specimen sequenced in a study of CXCR3-negative and CXCR3-positive naive CD8 T cells. The libraries of TRB cDNA were prepared using 5' RACE with UMI labels. TCRdb reprocessed the 5' RACE reads and reports one entry per CDR3 protein, with no DNA. The sample has roughly 50,000 distinct CDR3 sequences; the top ten hold less than 25%. The material sequenced was memory CD8+ T cells from blood. The origin of the receptors is a human donor in good health. Some clones in this sample may be carry-over from other donors' samples.

This chain links TRBV4-1 with TRBJ2-1. The CDR3 extends over 14 amino acids. Germline CDR1 reads MGHRA; CDR2 reads YSYEKL. The CDR3 loop is CASSQESSDYEQFF.

The gene calls are TRBV29-1 and TRBJ2-2; TCRdb's assignment of TRBD2 cannot be checked, as there is no DNA. This CDR3 has 12 residues. CDR1 is SQVTM and CDR2 is ANQGSEA in the germline V gene. CDR3 region: CSVFGAPGELFF.

The chain joins TRBV20-1 to TRBJ1-1; TCRdb's assignment of TRBD1 cannot be checked, as there is no DNA. The germline CDR1 and CDR2 sequences are DFQATT and SNEGSKA (reference sequence). The CDR3 runs to 13 residues. CDR3 loop: CSAPGPMNTEAFF.

The J gene is TRBJ1-1, the V gene TRBV5-1; TCRdb's D gene call, TRBD1, goes unchecked for lack of DNA. There are 13 residues in the CDR3. The germline CDR1 and CDR2 sequences are SGHRS and YFSETQ. The CDR3 region is CASSYSGGQEAFF. The full variable domain, completed using reference TRBV5-1 and TRBJ1-1, is KAGVTQTPRYLIKTRGQQVTLSCSPISGHRSVSWYQQTPGQGLQFLFEYFSETQRNKGNFPGRFSGRQFSNSRSEMNVSTLELGDSALYLCASSYSGGQEAFFGQGTRLTVV.

CDR3 in amino acids: CASSQLRDTEAFF. This rearrangement joins TRBV4-1 to TRBJ1-1; checking the TCRdb D call of TRBD1 is not possible without DNA. Germline V gene data show CDR1 as MGHRA and CDR2 as YSYEKL. The CDR3 has 13 residues.

The rearrangement uses TRBV6-2 or TRBV6-3 and TRBJ2-1. In germline, CDR1 is MNHEY, CDR2 SVGEGT. This CDR3 has 12 residues. CDR3: CASRNHGDEQFF.

V usage is TRBV29-1 and J usage is TRBJ2-7; the TCRdb D gene call, TRBD2, has no DNA to confirm it. Germline values: CDR1 SQVTM, CDR2 ANQGSEA. This CDR3 contains 15 residues. CDR3 protein: CSVEAIAGGPYEQYF.

The chain combines TRBV7-3 with TRBJ1-2; TCRdb gives TRBD1 as the D gene, but with no DNA this cannot be confirmed. Germline V CDR1 and CDR2: SGHTA, FQGTGA. The CDR3 length is 14 residues. CDR3 protein: CASSPEGHNYGYTF.

The chain uses TRBV7-9 and TRBJ2-7; TCRdb indicates TRBD2, and absent DNA this call remains unverified. This CDR3 region has 14 residues. The germline gives CDR1 SEHNR, CDR2 FQNEAQ (reference sequence). The CDR3 spells CASSPRDYAYEQYF.

J is TRBJ2-3 and V is TRBV28. The germline V gene has CDR1 MDHEN and CDR2 SYDVKM. CDR3 length equals 13 residues. This CDR3 reads CASSLIRADTQYF.

This rearrangement joins TRBV4-3 to TRBJ2-7; TCRdb's D call, TRBD1, is unchecked because there is no DNA. The CDR3 covers 13 residues. Per the germline V gene, CDR1 is LGHNA and CDR2 is YSLEER. CDR3 region: CASSQERGYEQYF.

The V and J genes are TRBV29-1 and TRBJ2-5; the D call from TCRdb, TRBD2, cannot be confirmed without DNA. The CDR3 totals 14 residues. Germline assignment: CDR1 SQVTM and CDR2 ANQGSEA. This CDR3 is CSVDSGLAEETQYF.

This rearrangement joins TRBV5-1 to TRBJ2-7; checking the TCRdb D call of TRBD1 is not possible without DNA. The CDR3 sequence is 13 residues long. CDR1 and CDR2 (germline): SGHRS, YFSETQ. CDR3 amino acids: CASQSGQGYEQYF. Filled out from reference TRBV5-1 and TRBJ2-7, the complete variable domain reads KAGVTQTPRYLIKTRGQQVTLSCSPISGHRSVSWYQQTPGQGLQFLFEYFSETQRNKGNFPGRFSGRQFSNSRSEMNVSTLELGDSALYLCASQSGQGYEQYFGPGTRLTVT.

The chain combines TRBV14 with TRBJ1-1; TCRdb calls TRBD1, which cannot be checked without DNA. The germline V gene encodes CDR1 SGHDN and CDR2 FVKESK. This CDR3 comprises 16 residues. Here the CDR3 reads CASLLDRGFGDTEAFF.

V usage is TRBV28 and J usage is TRBJ2-7; TCRdb's assignment of TRBD1 cannot be checked, as there is no DNA. CDR1 is MDHEN, CDR2 SYDVKM, per germline. The CDR3 loop spans 13 amino acids. The CDR3 sequence: CASGSGATYEQYF.

The chain uses TRBV5-1 and TRBJ2-5; TCRdb reports TRBD1, a call that lacks DNA to check it against. The germline V gene encodes CDR1 SGHRS and CDR2 YFSETQ. The CDR3 is made up of 13 amino acids. The CDR3 sequence: CASSSTGWETQYF.

J is TRBJ2-7 and V is TRBV29-1; checking the TCRdb D call of TRBD2 is not possible without DNA. The CDR3 runs 13 residues. Looked up from germline, CDR1 is SQVTM and CDR2 is ANQGSEA. CDR3 sequence: CSVGLAGRYEQYF.

The rearrangement joins TRBV20-1 to TRBJ2-3; TCRdb calls TRBD1, which cannot be checked without DNA. CDR3 length: 15 amino acids. Germline CDR1 and CDR2: DFQATT and SNEGSKA (reference sequence). The CDR3 loop reads CSASMVDRLTDTQYF.

V and J are TRBV7-6 and TRBJ2-3; the D call of TRBD1 rests on TCRdb alone, since no DNA is present to check it. This CDR3 has 13 residues. The germline V gene encodes CDR1 SGHVS and CDR2 FNYEAQ. CDR3 sequence: CASSPGGTDTQYF.

V is TRBV28 and J is TRBJ2-3; TCRdb's assignment of TRBD2 cannot be checked, as there is no DNA. The CDR3 runs 16 residues. CDR1 and CDR2 from the germline V gene are MDHEN and SYDVKM. CDR3 loop: CASSWTSGAYEDTQYF.

The genes are TRBV6-6 and TRBJ2-1. This CDR3 region has 13 residues. In germline, CDR1 is MNHNY, CDR2 SVGAGI (reference sequence). The CDR3 here is CASSYLSYNEQFF.

This clonotype shows up as medium-sized by frequency. The chain combines TRBV6-2 or TRBV6-3 with TRBJ2-6; TCRdb's D call of TRBD2 is untestable without DNA. CDR1 is MNHEY and CDR2 is SVGEGT in the germline V gene. The CDR3 is 15 residues long. CDR3 in amino acids: CASSESHSGANVLTF.

The chain couples TRBV20-1 to TRBJ2-1; TCRdb outputs TRBD1, but without DNA this stays unchecked. The germline gives CDR1 DFQATT, CDR2 SNEGSKA (reference sequence). CDR3 size: 15 residues. The CDR3 protein is CSARDPEGAVGEQFF.